This T cell receptor beta chain was sequenced during a study of blood T cell repertoires in COVID-19. Data came from immunoSEQ multiplex PCR; TCRdb stores just in-frame clones and leaves some out. Among roughly 230,000 clones listed, more than 65% were seen once. V was clipped by 2 bases and J by 2 bases, with 21 bases between them. The CDR3 contains 18 residues. Material for sequencing was peripheral blood. The rearrangement links TRBV23-1 to TRBJ1-1; weak D call: TRBD1 (6 bases). TRBV23-1 carries the ORF label, with uncertain function. The receptor was derived from a woman older than 75 with acute or convalescent COVID-19. The DNA of the CDR3 is TGCGCCAGCAGTCAACCGACCTCTGGAAAGGGGGTCAACACTGAAGCTTTCTTT. Protein sequence: CASSQPTSGKGVNTEAFF.